This T cell receptor (beta chain) was observed in a study of shared clonotypes between healthy human individuals. Overall study: CD4 naive and memory got three plates each, CD8 naive two, CD8 memory one.

Germline CDR1 MGHRA, CDR2 YSYEKL. The CDR3 has 15 residues. Trimming left V 1 base short and J 0 bases short, with 9 bases between. Several immunoSEQ plates held equal portions of the genomic DNA taken from each subset. Repertoires were generated with immunoSEQ multiplex PCR, while TCRdb's copy carries only in-frame clones and drops some. The table records about 2.2 million clones, approximately 94% of them present only once. Naive CD8 cells lacked CD45RO, underwent positive selection for CCR7 and left out terminally differentiated effector memory CD45RA+ cells. To note about this clone: Other DNA sequences in the same sample also yield this CDR3.

The TCR sequence derives from a young man in good health. Some clones in this sample may be carry-over from other donors' samples. The chain couples TRBV4-1 to TRBJ1-1; no firm D call. Sequencing was performed on naive CD8+ T cells from PBMCs. CDR3 coding DNA: TGCGCCAGCAGCCAAGGGGCAGGACTGAACACTGAAGCTTTCTTT. It is translated as CASSQGAGLNTEAFF.